These T cell receptor beta chains were read from a single sample in a study of cytomegalovirus exposure and HLA in healthy donors. TCRdb keeps only in-frame clones here, not all; method: immunoSEQ multiplex PCR. The repertoire includes a few hundred thousand clones, approximately 83% of them detected once, and more than 13% sits in the top ten. The sequencing input was PBMCs. Source of these receptors: a woman between 25 and 40 years old in good health and CMV-seropositive. The CDR3 runs from the conserved cysteine through the conserved F or W. The D gene is left open where the match is weak. For some rows the clone size is stated as once, few or many, or as a class when expanded; others skip it.

D	J	length	size	V	DNA	CDR3
-	TRBJ2-7	12	-	TRBV29-1	TGCAGCGTTGAAGAAGATTCCTACGAGCAGTACTTC	CSVEEDSYEQYF
-	TRBJ2-1	18	few	TRBV4-1	TGCGCCAGCAGCCAACTGATCTTAGCGGCGAGCTCCTACAATGAGCAGTTCTTC	CASSQLILAASSYNEQFF
-	TRBJ1-1	13	-	TRBV5-1	TGCGCCAGCAGCTTGGCTCAGAACACTGAAGCTTTCTTT	CASSLAQNTEAFF
TRBD2	TRBJ2-1	15	-	TRBV5-1	TGCGCCAGCAGCCCTCCACTAGCGGGACTGAATGAGCAGTTCTTC	CASSPPLAGLNEQFF
-	TRBJ1-3	18	-	TRBV9	TGTGCCAGCAGCGTAGGGGTCCCGGGACCCCGCTCTGGAAACACCATATATTTT	CASSVGVPGPRSGNTIYF
-	TRBJ2-1	17	-	TRBV28	TGTGCCAGCAGTTTCTCTTGGACAGCGAGCTCCTACAATGAGCAGTTCTTC	CASSFSWTASSYNEQFF
-	TRBJ2-3	15	-	TRBV6-5	TGTGCCAGCAGTAACCCCGTGGGTGCGACAGATACGCAGTATTTT	CASSNPVGATDTQYF
-	TRBJ2-3	15	-	TRBV9	TGTGCCAGCAGCGTAGAGCAGCGGCCCACAGATACGCAGTATTTT	CASSVEQRPTDTQYF
-	TRBJ2-7	14	-	TRBV6-1	TGTGCCAGCAGTGGGGCAGAGAACTCCTACGAGCAGTACTTC	CASSGAENSYEQYF
-	TRBJ1-2	14	-	TRBV28	TGTGCCAGCAGTTTCCCGACAGCCGCCTATGGCTACACCTTC	CASSFPTAAYGYTF